This section outlines one TCR beta chain sequence together with its context. Its antigen is not identified. CDR3 size: 15 residues. Trimming removed 5 bases at V and 7 bases at J, with 20 bases between. Germline loops: CDR1 MNHEY, CDR2 SMNVEV (reference sequence). Sequencing of TCR beta was performed on blood CD8+ T cells and on blood CD4+ T cells. The CD8+ and CD4+ T cells were negatively isolated, with the TEMRA cells enriched by FACS. This sample stems from a study of CD8 T cells in Susac syndrome. Overall study findings and caveats: The study conceded that its TCR sequencing and HLA analysis involved relatively few individuals.

Reverse transcription of roughly 0.5 to 1 ug RNA was performed with random hexamers. It was immunoSEQ multiplex PCR that amplified TCR beta CDR3 across 54 Vbeta and 13 Jbeta. From the immunoSEQ multiplex PCR reads, TCRdb called clonotypes with MiXCR, one entry per CDR3 protein. The table records 400,000 to 550,000 distinct CDR3 sequences, more than 70% of them present only once. The chain couples TRBV27 to TRBJ1-1, with D unresolved. The sequenced material came from CD8+ T cells from PBMCs. This TCR was sampled from a human donor with multiple sclerosis. DNA of the CDR3: TGTGCCAGCAGTCCGTCCTTCGGCCTGGATGGTGAAGCTTTCTTT. This gives the protein CASSPSFGLDGEAFF.